The 23 T cell receptor beta chains reported below all come from one sample, sequenced in a study of OX40 agonist ivuxolimab in advanced cancers. The method was immunoSEQ multiplex PCR; TCRdb's version includes in-frame clones alone and lacks a portion of them. The sample has fewer than 85,000 clones, about four fifths seen once. Sequenced material: CD4+ or CD8+ T cells sorted from blood, taken in a trial of the OX40 agonist ivuxolimab. These receptors were collected from an adult with an advanced solid tumor such as melanoma, head and neck, liver or kidney cancer.

The rearrangement uses TRBV5-1 and TRBJ2-1, with 9 nucleotides matching TRBD1. Germline CDR1 reads SGHRS; CDR2 reads YFSETQ. V was pared by 4 bases and J by 8 bases, with 10 bases of the junction left unmatched. The CDR3 extends over 15 amino acids. The CDR3 spells CASSLQGASLDEQFF. CDR3 nucleotides: TGCGCCAGCAGCCTACAGGGGGCTTCCTTGGATGAGCAGTTCTTC.

The chain employs TRBV19 and TRBJ1-2; no reliable D call. V lost 2 bases to trimming and J lost 0 bases, with 4 bases between them. The CDR3 extends over 13 amino acids. Germline V gene lookup returns CDR1 LNHDA and CDR2 SQIVND (reference sequence). CDR3 coding DNA: TGTGCCAGTAGTATAAACACTAACTATGGCTACACCTTC. This codes for CASSINTNYGYTF.

The chain is built from TRBV5-1 and TRBJ2-1; unclear D gene. Germline CDR1 reads SGHRS; CDR2 reads YFSETQ. The CDR3 length is 12 residues. V lost 4 bases to trimming and J lost 7 bases, with 9 bases between them. DNA for the CDR3: TGCGCCAGCAGCCCTATACTGAATGAGCAGTTCTTC. Encoded protein: CASSPILNEQFF.

This clone was picked up a small number of times. The chain recombines TRBV6-5 with TRBJ2-1; 10 bases match TRBD1. J gave up 14 bases and V 4 bases, and 14 bases lay outside the gene matches. The germline V gene has CDR1 MNHEY and CDR2 SVGAGI. The CDR3 length is 15 residues. CDR3 sequence (DNA): TGTGCCAGCAGTTCCCGTCCCGGGACAGGGGTACGGAAGTTCTTC. Its protein is CASSSRPGTGVRKFF.

The chain couples TRBV27 to TRBJ1-5, with 8 bases fitting TRBD1. V was clipped by 3 bases and J by 6 bases; unmatched bases: 13. Germline values: CDR1 MNHEY, CDR2 SMNVEV (reference sequence). CDR3 size: 17 residues. CDR3 coding DNA: TGTGCCAGCAGTTTCCCCCGACAGGGGCGAGTGTGTCAGCCCCAGCATTTT. Translated, it gives CASSFPRQGRVCQPQHF.

The rearrangement joins TRBV30 to TRBJ1-5; D not resolved. The germline V and J ends were trimmed by 1 base and 5 bases, with 9 bases remaining between them. The CDR3 loop spans 13 amino acids. Germline CDR1 and CDR2: GTSNPN and SVGIG (reference sequence). This CDR3 is CAWSAAGYQPQHF. CDR3 in DNA: TGTGCCTGGAGTGCGGCGGGGTATCAGCCCCAGCATTTT.

The chain links TRBV6-6 to TRBJ2-1; TRBD2 agrees at 7 bases. The junction had 11 bases not matched to a gene; V was cut back by 6 bases and J by 9 bases. Per the germline V gene, CDR1 is MNHNY and CDR2 is SVGAGI (reference sequence). CDR3 length equals 14 residues. The CDR3 nucleotides read TGTGCCAGCAGCCTCCGGGGGGAAGAAAGTGAGCAGTTCTTC. It yields the protein CASSLRGEESEQFF.

V gene TRBV4-2 combines with J gene TRBJ1-4; D ambiguous. V dropped 0 bases and J dropped 8 bases, with 13 bases sitting between them. The CDR3 is 15 amino acids. CDR1 and CDR2 (germline): LGHNA, YNFKEQ. CDR3 nucleotides: TGTGCCAGCAGCCAAGATGGGCAGCCTCACGAAAAACTGTTTTTT. Translation: CASSQDGQPHEKLFF.

The chain links TRBV9 to TRBJ2-3; the match to TRBD2 covers 7 bases. The germline CDR1 and CDR2 sequences are SGDLS and YYNGEE. Trimming cost V 0 bases and J 1 base; bases outside gene matches: 2. The CDR3 has 15 amino acids. CDR3 bases: TGTGCCAGCAGCGTAGGGCTAGCGGGCACAGATACGCAGTATTTT. Encoded protein: CASSVGLAGTDTQYF.

The gene calls are TRBV6-4 and TRBJ2-1; TRBD2 might be the D (6 bases). The V gene lost 2 bases and the J gene lost 8 bases, with 7 bases spanning the gap. This CDR3 is built from 12 residues. Germline V gives CDR1 MRHNA, CDR2 SNTAGT. Here the CDR3 reads CASSDRGYEQFF. As DNA, the CDR3 is TGTGCCAGCAGTGACCGGGGGTATGAGCAGTTCTTC.

The chain links TRBV2 to TRBJ1-1, with 7 bases identical to TRBD1. The CDR3 covers 16 residues. Germline loops: CDR1 SNHLY, CDR2 FYNNEI. With 11 bases clipped from V and 0 bases from J, the junction kept 15 bases outside the gene matches. CDR3 DNA: TGTGCCTGTCAGTGGGGCGCCGGGACAGTGAACACTGAAGCTTTCTTT. Protein: CACQWGAGTVNTEAFF.

The chain has TRBV4-1 and TRBJ1-6, with TRBD1 matching 7 bases. Germline values: CDR1 MGHRA, CDR2 YSYEKL. After removal of 1 base from V and 0 bases from J, the junction contained 3 bases not matched to a gene. CDR3 length: 17 residues. The CDR3 loop reads CASSQGGTVSYNSPLHF. The CDR3 region has the DNA TGCGCCAGCAGCCAAGGAGGGACAGTCTCCTATAATTCACCCCTCCACTTT.

The chain couples TRBV7-3 to TRBJ1-1; D uncertain. Germline V gene lookup returns CDR1 SGHTA and CDR2 FQGTGA. V shed 4 bases and J shed 3 bases, with 12 bases lying between them. The CDR3 extends over 14 amino acids. CDR3 loop: CASSYKQEYTEAFF. The CDR3 DNA reads as TGTGCCAGCAGCTATAAACAAGAATACACTGAAGCTTTCTTT.

V gene TRBV4-1 combines with J gene TRBJ1-2, with D hard to call. The CDR3 has 14 residues. V lost 4 bases, J lost 4 bases, and 13 bases lay in between. Germline assignment: CDR1 MGHRA and CDR2 YSYEKL. The CDR3 DNA is TGCGCCAGCAGCCCCCAAGCGGTCTCCTATGGCTACACCTTC. Amino acids: CASSPQAVSYGYTF.

The CDR3 loop is CASSLGGLAGPDTQYF. Written as DNA, the CDR3 is TGCGCCAGCAGCTTGGGTGGACTAGCGGGACCCGATACGCAGTATTTT. The V gene is TRBV5-1, the J gene TRBJ2-3; 12 bases fit TRBD2. The V gene end was trimmed by 0 bases and the J gene end by 6 bases; junction bases not matched to a gene: 5. CDR1 is SGHRS and CDR2 is YFSETQ in the germline V gene. This CDR3 has 16 amino acids.

The CDR3 sequence is CAISEIWVGELFF. The CDR3 nucleotides are TGTGCCATCAGTGAGATTTGGGTAGGGGAGCTGTTTTTT. The genes are TRBV10-3 and TRBJ2-2; D unresolved. CDR3 length equals 13 residues. The V and J ends lost 2 bases and 8 bases respectively, with 9 bases between them. The germline V gene encodes CDR1 ENHRY and CDR2 SYGVKD.

The chain combines TRBV2 with TRBJ2-3; possibly TRBD1 for D (7 bases). Germline V lookup: CDR1 SNHLY, CDR2 FYNNEI. Trimming pared 5 bases from V and 3 bases from J, leaving 12 bases between. The CDR3 length is 14 residues. DNA of the CDR3: TGTGCCAGCAGTCCAGGGGGGAGTACAGATACGCAGTATTTT. It specifies CASSPGGSTDTQYF.

V gene TRBV7-2 combines with J gene TRBJ2-7; 13 bases line up with TRBD2. From germline, CDR1 is SGHTA and CDR2 FQGNSA. J was trimmed by 3 bases and V by 5 bases; bases with no gene match: 10. CDR3 size: 17 residues. The CDR3 coding sequence is TGTGCCAGCAGCCCGGGACTAGCGGGAAGTACCTACTACGAGCAGTACTTC. Translated, it gives CASSPGLAGSTYYEQYF.

This clone was seen repeatedly, ten times or more. This chain joins TRBV7-6 and TRBJ2-1; 9 nucleotides agree with TRBD1. V was clipped by 2 bases and J by 12 bases; unmatched bases: 11. The length of the CDR3 is 15 residues. The germline CDR1 and CDR2 sequences are SGHVS and FNYEAQ. CDR3 bases: TGTGCCAGCAGCTTACTGTCGGCGACAGGGGGACGGCAGTTCTTC. Its translation is CASSLLSATGGRQFF.

In this sample, this clone turned up once. The chain couples TRBV4-2 to TRBJ2-7, with D perhaps matching TRBD1 (6 bases). This CDR3 is built from 14 residues. Trimming pared 5 bases from V and 2 bases from J, leaving 13 bases between. Germline CDR1 LGHNA, CDR2 YNFKEQ. The CDR3 sequence: CASSEYQGPYEQYF. CDR3 bases: TGTGCCAGCAGCGAATACCAGGGGCCCTACGAGCAGTACTTC.

This chain uses TRBV6-1 with TRBJ2-7; D possibly corresponds to TRBD1 (5 bases). Germline lookup yields CDR1 MNHNS and CDR2 SASEGT. The CDR3 extends over 13 amino acids. V lost 6 bases and J 1 base, leaving 10 bases between the germline ends. This chain's CDR3 is CASRLDISYEQYF. The DNA for the CDR3 is TGTGCCAGCAGACTGGACATTTCCTACGAGCAGTACTTC.

This clone was seen only once. The J gene is TRBJ2-5, the V gene TRBV2; TRBD1 aligns across 8 bases. Germline V gene lookup returns CDR1 SNHLY and CDR2 FYNNEI. The CDR3 is made up of 17 amino acids. J gave up 1 base and V 4 bases, and 11 bases lay outside the gene matches. The CDR3 reads CASSAGTRDRPQETQYF. In DNA, the CDR3 is TGTGCCAGCAGTGCGGGAACCCGGGACAGGCCCCAAGAGACCCAGTACTTC.

This rearrangement joins TRBV6-5 to TRBJ1-1; TRBD1 matches 7 bases. This CDR3 has 14 residues. With 5 bases clipped from V and 1 base from J, the junction kept 4 bases outside the gene matches. CDR1 and CDR2 from the germline V gene are MNHEY and SVGAGI. Here the CDR3 reads CASSLNRGNTEAFF. DNA of the CDR3: TGTGCCAGCAGTCTAAACAGGGGGAACACTGAAGCTTTCTTT.